This entry features one TCR beta chain sequence. Its specificity is not known. These data are taken from a study of beta chain features in type 1 diabetes. Study results and limitations: Naive, central memory and regulatory TCRB repertoires appeared more similar among patients than healthy donors. Significant though moderate, a shortening of TCRB CDR3s appeared in all four CD4+ subsets of Type 1 diabetes patients.

This CDR3 is 13 amino acids long. CDR1 SGHTA and CDR2 FQGNSA come from the germline V gene. Trimming removed 2 bases from V and 3 bases from J, with 7 bases in between. cDNA synthesis used the whole RNA isolate, giving expressed TCRB sequences. Using immunoSEQ multiplex PCR, the repertoire was profiled, and TCRdb retains in-frame clones only, with some absent. The data contain 60,000 to 75,000 clones, approximately 50% of them singletons. The chain joins TRBV7-2 to TRBJ1-2, with D possibly matching TRBD1 (6 bases). This sequence was found in a man under 40 with type 1 diabetes. Material: central memory CD4+ T cells from blood. CDR3 bases: TGTGCCAGCAGCTTACGACAGGACTATGGCTACACCTTC. Protein sequence: CASSLRQDYGYTF.